Listed below are T cell receptor beta chains from one sample, sequenced in a study of OX40 agonist ivuxolimab in advanced cancers. Profiling relied on immunoSEQ multiplex PCR, and the TCRdb table lists in-frame clones only, not all of them. The sample shows fewer than 65,000 clones, around nine tenths of them seen only once. The sequencing used CD4+ or CD8+ T cells sorted from blood, collected in a trial of the OX40 agonist ivuxolimab. These receptors came from an adult with an advanced solid tumor such as melanoma, head and neck, liver or kidney cancer. Each CDR3 is given with its conserved first and last residue. D genes are given only for firm matches. The listing skips clone size in some rows; elsewhere it reads once, few, many or a size class.

V gene	J gene	D gene	clone size	CDR3 DNA	CDR3 protein
TRBV6-1	TRBJ2-5	TRBD2	-	TGTGCCAGCAGACGGACTAGCGGGATTGGTGAGACCCAGTACTTC	CASRRTSGIGETQYF
TRBV19	TRBJ1-5	TRBD1	-	TGTGCCAGTAGTATATTGTTGGGACAGAGCAATCAGCCCCAGCATTTT	CASSILLGQSNQPQHF
TRBV7-2	TRBJ2-5	TRBD2	-	TGTGCCAGCAGCTTAGGGGGAAAGCGGGAGGAGACCCAGTACTTC	CASSLGGKREETQYF
TRBV9	TRBJ2-5	-	-	TGTGCCAGCAGCGTAGCAGGCCTAGAGACCCAGTACTTC	CASSVAGLETQYF
TRBV28	TRBJ1-4	TRBD1	once	TGTGCCAGCAGTTTCGGGACAGGGGGCGCCTGGGGCCTGGAGGTTTTT	CASSFGTGGAWGLEVF
TRBV27	TRBJ1-2	-	-	TGTGCCAGCAGTTTATCTCCGTTGCGAGATATGCGGGGGACCTTCGGGTATGGCTACACCTTC	CASSLSPLRDMRGTFGYGYTF
TRBV9	TRBJ2-2	-	once	TGTGCCAGCAGCGTAGGATGGCTAGCCACCGGGGAGCTGTTTTTT	CASSVGWLATGELFF
TRBV5-1	TRBJ2-5	TRBD2	-	TGCGCCAGCAGCTTAACCGGGGGGTACGAGACCCAGTACTTC	CASSLTGGYETQYF
TRBV19	TRBJ2-6	-	-	TGTGCCAGTAGCGGGGTAACAGGGGCCAACGTCCTGACTTTC	CASSGVTGANVLTF
TRBV2	TRBJ1-2	-	-	TGTGCCAGCACCCCTGAGGGGGGATTCTATGGCTACACCTTC	CASTPEGGFYGYTF
TRBV9	TRBJ1-1	-	-	TGTGCCAGCAGCGCCTCTATAAACACTGAAGCTTTCTTT	CASSASINTEAFF
TRBV10-2	TRBJ2-1	-	-	TGCGCCAGCAGATACGAGGCTTTAAGCCAGTTCTTC	CASRYEALSQFF
TRBV5-1	TRBJ2-7	-	-	TGCGCCAGCAGCCTAGATGAGGAGCAGTACTTC	CASSLDEEQYF
TRBV9	TRBJ2-3	-	-	TGTGCCAGCAGCACCCCGGGGGATACGCAGTATTTT	CASSTPGDTQYF
TRBV7-9	TRBJ2-7	-	-	TGTGCCAGCAGAACCGGGACGGGTTCCTACGAGCAGTACTTC	CASRTGTGSYEQYF
TRBV7-7	TRBJ2-1	-	-	TGTGCCAGCAGCTTAGGCAGGGGTGATGAGCAGTTCTTC	CASSLGRGDEQFF
TRBV10-1	TRBJ1-5	TRBD1	-	TGCGCCAGCAGTGATCTGGACAGGACAAGGCGCCGCAATCAGCCCCAGCATTTT	CASSDLDRTRRRNQPQHF
TRBV18	TRBJ2-1	-	-	TGTGCCAGCTCTCCAGGGGATTCCCACAATGAGCAGTTCTTC	CASSPGDSHNEQFF
TRBV14	TRBJ2-1	-	-	TGTGCCAGCAGCCAAGAACTAGGTGGGAATGAGCAGTTCTTC	CASSQELGGNEQFF
TRBV9	TRBJ2-3	TRBD2	-	TGTGCCAGCAGCTCGAGGGGTGGTAGGCGGGAGGGGCGTCCTCGTACGCAGTATTTT	CASSSRGGRREGRPRTQYF
TRBV7-2	TRBJ1-5	-	-	TGTGCCAGCAGCCCTAGGGGAGACCCAAATAGCAATCAGCCCCAGCATTTT	CASSPRGDPNSNQPQHF
TRBV5-6	TRBJ2-7	-	-	TGTGCCAGCAGCTTATTCAACGAGCAGTACTTC	CASSLFNEQYF
TRBV7-2	TRBJ2-3	TRBD2	-	TGTGCCAGCAGCGACGGGACTAAGGATACGCAGTATTTT	CASSDGTKDTQYF
TRBV18	TRBJ2-7	-	-	TGTGCCAGCTCACCCGAGCGGCAGATGGGCTCCTACGAGCAGTACTTC	CASSPERQMGSYEQYF
TRBV20-1	TRBJ1-4	-	-	TGCAGTGTTGGTGAAAAACTGTTTTTT	CSVGEKLFF
TRBV10-3	TRBJ2-7	-	-	TGTGCCATCACTGGGGGGGCGGGAAATATTTACGAGCAGTACTTC	CAITGGAGNIYEQYF
TRBV6-4	TRBJ2-1	TRBD2	-	TGTGCCAGCAGTCCAACAGCGGGGGCTTACAATGAGCAGTTCTTC	CASSPTAGAYNEQFF
TRBV5-1	TRBJ2-3	-	-	TGCGCCAGCAGCCAGGACCGTACGCAGTATTTT	CASSQDRTQYF
TRBV18	TRBJ1-1	TRBD1	-	TGTGCCAGCTCACATAACAGGGGCCCGGAATATGCTTTCTTT	CASSHNRGPEYAFF
TRBV7-2	TRBJ2-7	-	-	TGTGCCAGCAAAAACTCGGAGAGCTCCTACGAGCAGTACTTC	CASKNSESSYEQYF
TRBV7-9	TRBJ2-7	TRBD1	-	TGTGCCAGCACCGAGGGACAGGCGACCTCCTACGAGCAGTACTTC	CASTEGQATSYEQYF
TRBV30	TRBJ2-1	-	-	TGTGCCTGGAGTGCCACCAGGGATGAGCAGTTCTTC	CAWSATRDEQFF
TRBV19	TRBJ1-3	TRBD1	-	TGTGCCAGTAGTATAGCTGGGACAGGGAGTGGAAACACCATATATTTT	CASSIAGTGSGNTIYF
TRBV10-3	TRBJ2-7	TRBD1	-	TGTGCCATCAGTCCAGGACAGGGTCTCTACGAGCAGTACTTC	CAISPGQGLYEQYF
TRBV5-1	TRBJ2-7	-	-	TGCGCCAGCAGCTTGGAGCTAGCTTCCTACGAGCAGTACTTC	CASSLELASYEQYF
TRBV27	TRBJ1-4	-	-	TGTGCCAGCAGCTCCACACCAACTAATGAAAAACTGTTTTTT	CASSSTPTNEKLFF
TRBV29-1	TRBJ2-7	-	-	TGCAGCGCGGGATTAGAGCAGTACTTC	CSAGLEQYF
TRBV7-9	TRBJ2-5	-	-	TGTGCCAGCAGCTTAGACAGGACAGTCCAAGAGACCCAGTACTTC	CASSLDRTVQETQYF
TRBV14	TRBJ1-5	-	-	TGTGCAAGGGGTTGCCAGCCCCAGCATTTT	CARGCQPQHF
TRBV4-1	TRBJ2-3	-	-	TGCGCCAGCAGCCAAGAAGGATTCCCTGTCTCCGGTAGCACAGATACGCAGTATTTT	CASSQEGFPVSGSTDTQYF
TRBV7-3	TRBJ1-1	-	-	TGTGCCAGCCGCGACCCGGGGGGGTTTGGCACTGAAGCTTTCTTT	CASRDPGGFGTEAFF
TRBV28	TRBJ2-1	TRBD2	-	TGTGCCAGCGCTGGACGACTAGCGGGGAGCAATGAGCAGTTCTTC	CASAGRLAGSNEQFF
TRBV4-1	TRBJ2-7	TRBD1	once	TGCGCCAGCAGCCAAGCTGGTCCAGGGGGTTACGAGCAGTACTTC	CASSQAGPGGYEQYF
TRBV5-1	TRBJ2-1	-	-	TGCGCCAGCAGCTTGGGACTATACAATGAGCAGTTCTTC	CASSLGLYNEQFF
TRBV4-2	TRBJ2-6	-	-	TGTGCCAGCAGCCAAGATAGAGGTAGTTCGTTCTCAGGGGCCAACGTCCTGACTTTC	CASSQDRGSSFSGANVLTF
TRBV4-1	TRBJ2-2	-	-	TGCGCCAGCAGCCAAGATCTCGTCAGGGCCACCGGGGAGCTGTTTTTT	CASSQDLVRATGELFF
TRBV10-3	TRBJ2-7	TRBD2	-	TGTGCCATCAGGACCGGGACTAGCGGGAACTACGAGCAGTACTTC	CAIRTGTSGNYEQYF
TRBV4-3	TRBJ2-3	-	-	TGCGCCAGCAGCCAAGATCGTGTAGGGTCGACAGATACGCAGTATTTT	CASSQDRVGSTDTQYF
TRBV5-4	TRBJ2-1	TRBD2	-	TGTGCCAGCAGGGGGGTGCGGGGGAGGGAGTACAATGAGCAGTTCTTC	CASRGVRGREYNEQFF
TRBV5-1	TRBJ2-2	-	-	TGCGCCAGCAGCTTGTGGGGGAACACCGGGGAGCTGTTTTTT	CASSLWGNTGELFF
TRBV5-4	TRBJ2-1	TRBD2	-	TGTGCCAGCAGCTTGGACGCTAGCGGGGGGATCAATGAGCAGTTCTTC	CASSLDASGGINEQFF
TRBV20-1	TRBJ2-1	-	once	TGCAGTGCCCAGGGGCCGGGAGAGCAGTTCTTC	CSAQGPGEQFF
TRBV29-1	TRBJ2-1	TRBD2	-	TGCAGCGTTGAGAGAGGTTACGGGAGGTCCTCCTACAATGAGCAGTTCTTC	CSVERGYGRSSYNEQFF
TRBV7-2	TRBJ2-3	-	-	TGTGCCAGCAGCAATGACTTTGCGGGAGATACGCAGTATTTT	CASSNDFAGDTQYF
TRBV11-3	TRBJ2-1	TRBD1	-	TGTGCCAGCAGCGGACAGGACAATGAGCAGTTCTTC	CASSGQDNEQFF